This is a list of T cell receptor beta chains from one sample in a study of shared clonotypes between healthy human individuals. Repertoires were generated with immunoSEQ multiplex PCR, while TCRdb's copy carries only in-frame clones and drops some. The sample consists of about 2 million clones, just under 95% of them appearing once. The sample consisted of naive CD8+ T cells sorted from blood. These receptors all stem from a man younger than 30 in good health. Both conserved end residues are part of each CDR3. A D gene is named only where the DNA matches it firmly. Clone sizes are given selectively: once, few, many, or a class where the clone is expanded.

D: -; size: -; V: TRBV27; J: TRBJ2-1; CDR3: CASSFVNAYNEQFF; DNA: TGTGCCAGCAGTTTTGTGAATGCCTACAATGAGCAGTTCTTC
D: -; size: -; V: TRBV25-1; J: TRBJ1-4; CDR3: CASSGRISEKLFF; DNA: TGTGCCAGCAGTGGGAGGATCAGTGAAAAACTGTTTTTT
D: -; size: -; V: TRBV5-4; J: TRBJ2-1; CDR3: CASSPGWENEQFF; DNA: TGTGCCAGCAGCCCGGGGTGGGAAAATGAGCAGTTCTTC
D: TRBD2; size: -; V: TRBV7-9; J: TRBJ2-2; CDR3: CASSSGLAGGGTGELFF; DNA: TGTGCCAGCAGCTCCGGACTAGCGGGAGGCGGCACCGGGGAGCTGTTTTTT
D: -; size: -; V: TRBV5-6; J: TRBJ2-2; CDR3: CAGSWRRDTGELFF; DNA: TGTGCCGGCAGTTGGAGGAGAGACACCGGGGAGCTGTTTTTT
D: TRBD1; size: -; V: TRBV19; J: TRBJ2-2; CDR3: CASSVQGDTGELFF; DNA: TGTGCCAGTAGTGTACAGGGGGACACCGGGGAGCTGTTTTTT
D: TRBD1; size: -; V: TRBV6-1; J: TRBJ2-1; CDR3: CASSVGQAMSGEQFF; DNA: TGTGCCAGCAGTGTGGGACAGGCAATGAGTGGTGAGCAGTTCTTC
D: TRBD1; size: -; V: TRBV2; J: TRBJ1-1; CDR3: CASREEGAALGFF; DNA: TGTGCCAGCAGAGAGGAGGGGGCCGCACTTGGTTTCTTT
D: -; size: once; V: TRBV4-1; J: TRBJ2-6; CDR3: CASSQTPGANVLTF; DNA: TGCGCCAGCAGCCAAACCCCTGGGGCCAACGTCCTGACTTTC
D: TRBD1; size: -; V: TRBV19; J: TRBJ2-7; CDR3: CASSPGTGSRYEQYF; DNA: TGTGCCAGCTCTCCCGGGACAGGGTCAAGATACGAGCAGTACTTC
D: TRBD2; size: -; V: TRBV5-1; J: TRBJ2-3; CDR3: CASSFAGGPDTQYF; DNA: TGCGCCAGCAGCTTCGCGGGGGGCCCCGATACGCAGTATTTT
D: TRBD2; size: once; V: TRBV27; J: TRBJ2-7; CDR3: CASSLSLAGVDEQYF; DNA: TGTGCCAGCAGTTTATCACTAGCGGGAGTGGACGAGCAGTACTTC
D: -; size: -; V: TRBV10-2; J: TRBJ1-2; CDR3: CATRWGAGETEGYTF; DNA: TGCGCCACCCGTTGGGGGGCAGGGGAAACGGAAGGCTACACCTTC
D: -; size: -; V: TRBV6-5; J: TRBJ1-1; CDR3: CASYIGGIEQGAFF; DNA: TGTGCCAGTTATATTGGGGGAATAGAACAAGGAGCTTTCTTT
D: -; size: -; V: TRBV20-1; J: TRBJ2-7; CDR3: CSAREGGEQYF; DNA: TGCAGTGCTAGAGAGGGGGGAGAGCAGTACTTC
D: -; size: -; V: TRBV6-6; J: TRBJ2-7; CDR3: CASSYSSGDSYEQYF; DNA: TGTGCCAGCAGTTACTCGAGCGGAGATTCCTACGAGCAGTACTTC
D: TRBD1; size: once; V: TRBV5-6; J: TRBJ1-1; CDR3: CASSGTGGNTEAFF; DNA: TGTGCCAGCAGCGGAACAGGGGGGAACACTGAAGCTTTCTTT
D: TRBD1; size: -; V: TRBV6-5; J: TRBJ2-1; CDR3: CASQVPGGHNEQFF; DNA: TGTGCCAGTCAAGTCCCAGGGGGACACAATGAGCAGTTCTTC
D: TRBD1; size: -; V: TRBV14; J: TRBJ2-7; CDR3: CASSPYRDRPYEQYF; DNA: TGTGCCAGCAGCCCCTACCGGGACAGGCCCTACGAGCAGTACTTC
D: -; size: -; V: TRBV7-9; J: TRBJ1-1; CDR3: CASSLEGAEAFF; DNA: TGTGCCAGCAGCTTAGAGGGGGCTGAAGCTTTCTTT
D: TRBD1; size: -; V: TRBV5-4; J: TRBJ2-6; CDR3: CASSRGQGPGANVLTF; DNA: TGTGCCAGCAGTCGCGGACAGGGGCCCGGGGCCAACGTCCTGACTTTC
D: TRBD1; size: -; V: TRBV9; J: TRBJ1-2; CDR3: CASSTSGTGFASGYTF; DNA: TGTGCCAGCAGCACCTCCGGGACAGGGTTTGCTAGTGGCTACACCTTC
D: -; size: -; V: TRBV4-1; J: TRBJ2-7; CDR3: CASSPMGKGEQYF; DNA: TGCGCCAGCAGCCCCATGGGGAAAGGCGAGCAGTACTTC
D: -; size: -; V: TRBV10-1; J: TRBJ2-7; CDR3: CASSEANGYEQYF; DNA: TGCGCCAGCAGTGAGGCTAACGGCTACGAGCAGTACTTC
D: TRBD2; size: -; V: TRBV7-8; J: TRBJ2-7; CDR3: CASSLGLTSGGLTYEQYF; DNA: TGTGCCAGCAGCTTAGGTTTAACTAGCGGGGGACTGACCTACGAGCAGTACTTC
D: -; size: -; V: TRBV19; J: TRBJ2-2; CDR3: CASSILGLLTGELFF; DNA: TGTGCCAGTAGTATCTTGGGACTTTTAACCGGGGAGCTGTTTTTT
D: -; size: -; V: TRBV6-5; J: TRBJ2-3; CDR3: CASSYSEEADTQYF; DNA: TGTGCCAGCAGTTACTCTGAAGAGGCAGATACGCAGTATTTT
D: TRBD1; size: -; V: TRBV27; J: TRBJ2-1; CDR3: CASSPRTGGDDEQFF; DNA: TGTGCCAGCAGTCCTCGGACAGGGGGTGACGATGAGCAGTTCTTC
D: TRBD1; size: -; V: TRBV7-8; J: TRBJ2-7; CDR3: CASSLGPRDRGYEQYF; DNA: TGTGCCAGCAGCTTGGGCCCCCGGGACAGGGGTTACGAGCAGTACTTC
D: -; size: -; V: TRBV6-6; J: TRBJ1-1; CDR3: CASSSPESSEAFF; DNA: TGTGCCAGCAGTTCCCCCGAAAGCTCTGAAGCTTTCTTT
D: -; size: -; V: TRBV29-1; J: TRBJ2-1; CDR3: CSVSDLEQFF; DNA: TGCAGCGTTTCGGACCTTGAGCAGTTCTTC
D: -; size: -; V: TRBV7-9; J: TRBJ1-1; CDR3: CASSLGLDPEAFF; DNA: TGTGCCAGCAGCTTAGGCCTGGACCCTGAAGCTTTCTTT
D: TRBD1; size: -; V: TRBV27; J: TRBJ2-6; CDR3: CASTGQGATPGANVLTF; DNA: TGTGCCAGCACCGGACAGGGGGCGACACCTGGGGCCAACGTCCTGACTTTC
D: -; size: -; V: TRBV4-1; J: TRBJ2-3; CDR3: CASSQDGPLDTQYF; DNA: TGCGCCAGCAGCCAAGATGGCCCCTTGGATACGCAGTATTTT
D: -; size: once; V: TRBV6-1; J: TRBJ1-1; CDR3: CASSEGSTEAFF; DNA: TGTGCCAGCAGTGAAGGTTCTACGGAAGCTTTCTTT
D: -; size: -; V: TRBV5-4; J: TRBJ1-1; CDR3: CASSSRGGTEAFF; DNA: TGTGCCAGCAGCTCCAGGGGTGGCACTGAAGCTTTCTTT